These 27 T cell receptor beta chains came from one sample sequenced in a study of T cell responses to AZD1222 COVID-19 vaccine. This table comes from immunoSEQ multiplex PCR, and its TCRdb copy is limited to in-frame clones, with some not included. The table has nearly 110,000 clones, roughly 87% seen once. The sequenced sample was peripheral blood, obtained on day 0 of AZD1222 vaccination. Receptor source: an adult in good health.

This sequence joins TRBV11-3 and TRBJ2-2; D might be TRBD1 or TRBD2, each matching 5 bases. The CDR3 consists of 16 residues. Germline CDR1 is SGHNT and CDR2 is YENEEA. V was clipped by 1 base and J by 3 bases, with 12 bases between them. CDR3 loop: CASSLVGVKDTGELFF. CDR3 sequence (DNA): TGTGCCAGCAGCTTAGTGGGGGTGAAAGACACCGGGGAGCTGTTTTTT.

This sequence joins TRBV30 and TRBJ2-1; 8 bases align to TRBD2. Germline-derived CDR1 and CDR2 are GTSNPN and SVGIG (reference sequence). This CDR3 has 14 residues. V gave up 3 bases and J gave up 9 bases; unmatched junction bases: 10. CDR3 region: CAWRGRGAVGEQFF. The CDR3, as DNA: TGTGCCTGGAGAGGGCGGGGGGCGGTCGGTGAGCAGTTCTTC.

The chain recombines TRBV7-6 with TRBJ1-1; D ambiguous. The V gene's germline CDR1 is SGHVS and CDR2 FNYEAQ. The CDR3 has 14 amino acids. Trimming pared 4 bases from V and 1 base from J, leaving 10 bases between. CDR3 region: CASSSPGENTEAFF. The CDR3 DNA sequence: TGTGCCAGCAGCTCCCCGGGAGAGAACACTGAAGCTTTCTTT.

A few counts support this clone. V usage is TRBV12-3 or TRBV12-4 and J usage is TRBJ1-3; possibly TRBD1 for D (6 bases). Trimming shortened V by 5 bases and J by 1 base, and 6 bases separated the two germline ends. The CDR3 loop spans 13 amino acids. Here the CDR3 DNA reads TGTGCCAGCAGTGACAGGTCTGGAAACACCATATATTTT. This encodes CASSDRSGNTIYF.

The chain recombines TRBV19 with TRBJ2-2; the D gene could be TRBD1 or TRBD2 (5 bases each). CDR3 length: 15 amino acids. The V and J ends lost 6 bases and 7 bases respectively, with 18 bases between them. Germline assignment: CDR1 LNHDA and CDR2 SQIVND (reference sequence). The CDR3 coding sequence is TGTGCCAGTAGCAGAACTGGGGGATTAAGCGGGGAGCTGTTTTTT. This encodes CASSRTGGLSGELFF. The whole variable domain, filled in from reference TRBV19 and TRBJ2-2, reads DGGITQSPKYLFRKEGQNVTLSCEQNLNHDAMYWYRQDPGQGLRLIYYSQIVNDFQKGDIAEGYSVSREKKESFPLTVTSAQKNPTAFYLCASSRTGGLSGELFFGEGSRLTVL.

The J gene is TRBJ2-7, the V gene TRBV14; the match to TRBD2 covers 8 bases. The ends lost 7 bases at V and 7 bases at J; junction bases unmatched: 9. The CDR3 runs to 13 residues. CDR1 is SGHDN, CDR2 FVKESK, per germline. CDR3 sequence reads: CASTPSGSGEQYF. The CDR3 nucleotides are TGTGCCAGCACGCCCAGCGGGAGTGGTGAGCAGTACTTC.

The chain uses TRBV3-1 (or the pseudogene TRBV3-2) and TRBJ1-2, with 8 bases fitting TRBD1. The CDR3 loop spans 14 amino acids. Per germline, CDR1 LGHDT and CDR2 YNNKEL (reference sequence). After removal of 4 bases from V and 5 bases from J, the junction contained 6 bases not matched to a gene. CDR3 DNA: TGTGCCAGCAGCCCTGGGACAGGTGTTTATGGCTACACCTTC. It specifies CASSPGTGVYGYTF.

This chain links TRBV5-8 with TRBJ1-1; D not certain. The V gene lost 4 bases and the J gene lost 0 bases, with 13 bases spanning the gap. The CDR3 spans 15 residues. From germline, CDR1 is SGHTS and CDR2 YDEGEE. This chain's CDR3 is CASSVPSRMNTEAFF. CDR3 nucleotides: TGTGCCAGCAGCGTTCCCAGTAGAATGAACACTGAAGCTTTCTTT.

This chain joins TRBV7-3 and TRBJ2-1; 7 bases fit TRBD1. J lost 8 bases, V lost 4 bases, and 11 bases had no gene match. In germline, CDR1 is SGHTA, CDR2 FQGTGA. The CDR3 is 15 residues long. CDR3 protein: CASSSLGTVDHEQFF. The CDR3 nucleotides are TGTGCCAGCAGCTCTTTAGGGACAGTAGACCATGAGCAGTTCTTC.

The chain's CDR3 is CASSLSINSGPFNEQFF. In nucleotides, the CDR3 is TGTGCCAGCAGTTTATCGATAAATTCGGGACCGTTCAATGAGCAGTTCTTC. The rearrangement uses TRBV27 and TRBJ2-1, with D perhaps assigned TRBD1 or TRBD2 (5 bases each). CDR1 and CDR2 (germline): MNHEY, SMNVEV (reference sequence). The CDR3 is made up of 17 amino acids. Trimming shortened V by 0 bases and J by 6 bases, and 18 bases separated the two germline ends.

CDR3 bases: TGTGCCAGCAGCTGGGGGACTAGCGGGGGTCACAATGAGCAGTTCTTC. This encodes CASSWGTSGGHNEQFF. The chain carries TRBV5-4 and TRBJ2-1; the match to TRBD2 covers 14 bases. The V gene's germline CDR1 is SGHNT and CDR2 YYREEE (reference sequence). V lost 3 bases, J lost 5 bases, and 4 bases stayed unmatched. The CDR3 covers 16 residues.

The chain carries TRBV6-1 and TRBJ1-5, with 7 bases fitting TRBD1. The trim removed 3 bases at V and 2 bases at J, leaving 10 bases unmatched. The length of the CDR3 is 17 residues. From germline, CDR1 is MNHNS and CDR2 SASEGT. The CDR3 region is CASSDPEQGRGNQPQHF. CDR3 DNA: TGTGCCAGCAGTGATCCGGAACAGGGGAGGGGCAATCAGCCCCAGCATTTT.

The table lists this clone with a few counts. The chain recombines TRBV6-5 with TRBJ2-7; 10 nucleotides match TRBD1. The junction had 4 bases not matched to a gene; V was cut back by 6 bases and J by 2 bases. The CDR3 runs 14 residues. The germline CDR1 and CDR2 sequences are MNHEY and SVGAGI. CDR3 sequence: CASSAGTGAYEQYF. In DNA form, the CDR3 reads TGTGCCAGCAGCGCCGGGACAGGGGCCTACGAGCAGTACTTC.

The rearrangement joins TRBV30 to TRBJ1-5, with TRBD1 identical over 9 bases. The ends lost 2 bases at V and 3 bases at J; junction bases unmatched: 11. CDR3 size: 17 residues. Looked up from germline, CDR1 is GTSNPN and CDR2 is SVGIG (reference sequence). CDR3 nucleotide sequence: TGTGCCTGGAGTTTGGGAGCCGGGACAGGGAACAATCAGCCCCAGCATTTT. This translates into CAWSLGAGTGNNQPQHF.

The chain has TRBV7-2 and TRBJ2-7; 8 bases fit TRBD2. V was clipped by 0 bases and J by 2 bases; unmatched bases: 3. The CDR3 is 15 residues long. Germline assignment: CDR1 SGHTA and CDR2 FQGNSA. CDR3 sequence reads: CASSLAVGGAYEQYF. The CDR3 DNA is TGTGCCAGCAGCTTAGCGGTCGGGGGGGCCTACGAGCAGTACTTC.

This chain connects TRBV20-1 to TRBJ2-7; D assignment may be TRBD1 or TRBD2 (5 bases each). The germline gives CDR1 DFQATT, CDR2 SNEGSKA (reference sequence). The CDR3 consists of 13 residues. Trimming pared 3 bases from V and 2 bases from J, leaving 11 bases between. Here the CDR3 DNA reads TGCAGTGCTAGTGTGGGACCCGCCTACGAGCAGTACTTC. Translated, it gives CSASVGPAYEQYF.

The chain couples TRBV24-1 to TRBJ2-1; TRBD1 aligns across 7 bases. The trim removed 4 bases at V and 4 bases at J, leaving 9 bases unmatched. The germline gives CDR1 KGHDR, CDR2 SFDVKD. This CDR3 spans 16 amino acids. CDR3 in amino acids: CATSDTTGNSYNEQFF. For the CDR3, the DNA is TGTGCCACCAGTGACACGACAGGGAATTCGTACAATGAGCAGTTCTTC.

The genes are TRBV9 and TRBJ2-7; 10 nucleotides line up with TRBD2. V lost 3 bases to trimming and J lost 2 bases; unmatched junction nucleotides: 2. CDR1 SGDLS and CDR2 YYNGEE come from the germline V gene. The CDR3 sequence is 14 residues long. The CDR3 DNA follows: TGTGCCAGCAGCGCTAGCGGGAGAACCTACGAGCAGTACTTC. It translates to CASSASGRTYEQYF.

This CDR3 is CASSVGSATNEKLFF. CDR3 nucleotide sequence: TGTGCCAGCAGTGTCGGCTCTGCAACTAATGAAAAACTGTTTTTT. The chain combines TRBV2 with TRBJ1-4; no clear D. This CDR3 region has 15 residues. Germline-derived CDR1 and CDR2 are SNHLY and FYNNEI. With 4 bases removed from V and 0 bases from J, the gap between germline ends came to 9 bases.

The chain is built from TRBV4-3 and TRBJ2-4, with TRBD1 matching over 9 bases. Losses at the gene ends were 4 bases for V and 6 bases for J; bases not matched to a gene: 7. The CDR3 consists of 15 residues. The V gene's germline CDR1 is LGHNA and CDR2 YSLEER. The CDR3: CASSRGTGKINIQYF. CDR3 nucleotides: TGCGCCAGCAGCCGCGGGACAGGGAAAATAAACATTCAGTACTTC.

V gene TRBV9 combines with J gene TRBJ2-1, with 10 positions matching TRBD1. This CDR3 has 18 residues. V was pared by 5 bases and J by 7 bases, with 18 bases of the junction left unmatched. CDR1 SGDLS and CDR2 YYNGEE come from the germline V gene. The CDR3 region is CASSLKLWDRGSGNEQFF. The CDR3 region has the DNA TGTGCCAGCAGTCTCAAATTGTGGGACAGGGGTAGCGGTAATGAGCAGTTCTTC.

The chain is built from TRBV29-1 and TRBJ2-5; 7 nucleotides agree with TRBD1. V gave up 7 bases and J gave up 0 bases; unmatched junction bases: 8. CDR1 SQVTM and CDR2 ANQGSEA come from the germline V gene. The CDR3 loop spans 14 amino acids. The CDR3 loop reads CSADATGNQETQYF. For the CDR3, the DNA is TGCAGCGCCGATGCGACAGGGAACCAAGAGACCCAGTACTTC.

This clone was recorded a few times. V is TRBV21-1 and J is TRBJ2-7; TRBD1 was called by the table and not checked on the DNA. TRBV21-1 is labeled a pseudogene. The CDR3 is 17 amino acids. CDR3 nucleotides: TGTGCCAGCAGCACTTCCCTACAGGTGGCTTTTCTCTACGAGCAGTACTTC. This translates into CASSTSLQVAFLYEQYF.

Only one count was recorded for this clone. The J gene is TRBJ1-5, the V gene TRBV18, with D perhaps TRBD1 (5 bases). Trimming shortened V by 8 bases and J by 2 bases, and 13 bases separated the two germline ends. Germline V gene sequence: CDR1 KGHSH, CDR2 LQKENI. This CDR3 is 14 amino acids long. CDR3 sequence: CASDGAGGNQPQHF. The CDR3 DNA is TGTGCCAGCGACGGGGCAGGAGGCAATCAGCCCCAGCATTTT.

V and J are TRBV25-1 and TRBJ2-3; tentative D call: TRBD1 (6 bases). V gave up 4 bases and J gave up 11 bases, with 16 bases separating them. CDR1 and CDR2 (germline): MGHDK, SYGVNS. The CDR3 runs to 13 residues. The CDR3 DNA reads TGTGCCAGCAGTGTCACCACAGGGAAGGGGCAGTATTTT. Translating it yields CASSVTTGKGQYF.

The genes are TRBV29-1 and TRBJ1-2, with a weak D call TRBD1 (6 bases). Germline CDR1 is SQVTM and CDR2 is ANQGSEA. V lost 5 bases and J 4 bases, leaving 17 bases between the germline ends. The CDR3 extends over 14 amino acids. CDR3 DNA sequence: TGCAGCGTTTCCCAGGGAGGGGGAGGCTATGGCTACACCTTC. Encoded protein: CSVSQGGGGYGYTF.

The chain recombines TRBV28 with TRBJ2-7; D uncertain. Trimming took 6 bases from V and 3 from J, leaving 15 bases between them. Germline CDR1 and CDR2: MDHEN and SYDVKM. The CDR3 runs to 14 residues. In DNA form, the CDR3 reads TGTGCCAGCAGCCACGTACTCGTCAACTACGAGCAGTACTTC. As protein: CASSHVLVNYEQYF. Filled out from reference TRBV28 and TRBJ2-7, the complete variable domain reads DVKVTQSSRYLVKRTGEKVFLECVQDMDHENMFWYRQDPGLGLRLIYFSYDVKMKEKGDIPEGYSVSREKKERFSLILESASTNQTSMYLCASSHVLVNYEQYFGPGTRLTVT.